Below, 12 T cell receptor beta chains from the same sample are listed, as sequenced in a study of cytomegalovirus exposure and HLA in healthy donors. The PCR was carried out with 60 Vbeta primers and 13 Jbeta primers. TCRdb's table, derived via immunoSEQ multiplex PCR, lists solely in-frame clones and lacks some. This table holds roughly 120,000 clones, around 80% found once. The sequenced sample consisted of PBMCs. The receptor source for this set is a woman aged 18 to 35 in good health and CMV-seronegative.

This chain uses TRBV30 with TRBJ2-7; a possible D gene is TRBD1 (5 bases). The CDR3 is 13 amino acids. CDR1 and CDR2 (germline): GTSNPN, SVGIG (reference sequence). Trimming removed 2 bases at V and 4 bases at J, with 12 bases between. This CDR3 reads CAWSQGPGYEQYF. Written as DNA, the CDR3 is TGTGCCTGGAGTCAGGGCCCTGGATACGAGCAGTACTTC.

The chain carries TRBV30 and TRBJ1-5; D unresolved. Trimming removed 2 bases from V and 5 bases from J, with 13 bases in between. Germline CDR1 and CDR2: GTSNPN and SVGIG (reference sequence). The CDR3 is made up of 14 amino acids. As DNA, the CDR3 is TGTGCCTGGAGTTTACGGGATGATTATCAGCCCCAGCATTTT. Amino acids: CAWSLRDDYQPQHF.

This clone was observed a handful of times. The rearrangement joins TRBV30 to TRBJ1-2; 9 bases align to TRBD1. This CDR3 is 15 amino acids long. Trimming took 0 bases from V and 7 from J; bases not matched to a gene: 9. Germline values: CDR1 GTSNPN, CDR2 SVGIG (reference sequence). CDR3 loop: CAWSVRGTGYAGYTF. The CDR3 nucleotides read TGTGCCTGGAGTGTACGTGGGACAGGGTATGCTGGCTACACCTTC.

The CDR3 region is CASSVGDREVSYEQYF. Written as DNA, the CDR3 is TGTGCCAGCAGCGTAGGTGACAGGGAAGTGTCCTACGAGCAGTACTTC. V usage is TRBV9 and J usage is TRBJ2-5; 7 bases map to TRBD1. The J call could be wrong; TRBJ2-7 is a better fit for the DNA end. CDR1 SGDLS and CDR2 YYNGEE come from the germline V gene. CDR3 length equals 16 residues.

This chain links TRBV7-9 with TRBJ1-1; no clear D. The CDR3 loop spans 14 amino acids. The germline CDR1 and CDR2 sequences are SEHNR and FQNEAQ (reference sequence). Trimming removed 0 bases at V and 0 bases at J, with 5 bases between. CDR3 DNA sequence: TGTGCCAGCAGCTTAGCGCGGGTGAACACTGAAGCTTTCTTT. It codes for CASSLARVNTEAFF.

The table lists this clone with a few counts. The chain carries TRBV5-6 and TRBJ2-7, with TRBD1 identical over 8 bases. Trimming cost V 6 bases and J 1 base; bases outside gene matches: 3. Per germline, CDR1 SGHDT and CDR2 YYEEEE. The CDR3 runs 13 residues. CDR3 bases: TGTGCCAGCATACGACAGGGGTCCTACGAGCAGTACTTC. It specifies CASIRQGSYEQYF.

The chain joins TRBV29-1 to TRBJ1-3; no clear D. The germline CDR1 and CDR2 sequences are SQVTM and ANQGSEA. The CDR3 loop spans 13 amino acids. V lost 4 bases to trimming and J lost 1 base, with 8 bases between them. The CDR3 DNA reads TGCAGCGTTGTACATTTGTCTGGAAACACCATATATTTT. It is translated as CSVVHLSGNTIYF.

This sequence joins TRBV2 and TRBJ2-1; TRBD1 might be the D (5 bases). Trimming shortened V by 3 bases and J by 4 bases, and 7 bases separated the two germline ends. This CDR3 is built from 13 residues. The germline gives CDR1 SNHLY, CDR2 FYNNEI. In nucleotides, the CDR3 is TGTGCCAGCAGTGAGGACAATTACAATGAGCAGTTCTTC. Its translation: CASSEDNYNEQFF.

The chain links TRBV7-3 to TRBJ2-1; 9 nucleotides agree with TRBD2. Losses at the gene ends were 4 bases for V and 1 base for J; bases not matched to a gene: 2. The CDR3 spans 15 residues. Germline V lookup: CDR1 SGHTA, CDR2 FQGTGA. CDR3 loop: CASSSLAGSYNEQFF. The CDR3 DNA follows: TGTGCCAGCAGCTCACTAGCGGGTTCCTACAATGAGCAGTTCTTC.

This clone was observed once. This chain connects TRBV6-6 to TRBJ1-2; 8 nucleotides match TRBD1. Germline CDR1 reads MNHNY; CDR2 reads SVGAGI (reference sequence). The J segment lost 4 bases and the V segment lost 7 bases, leaving 5 bases of the junction unmatched. The CDR3 totals 13 residues. The CDR3 loop is CASIPGTGYGYTF. CDR3 in DNA: TGTGCCAGCATTCCCGGGACAGGCTATGGCTACACCTTC.

The rearrangement uses TRBV18 and TRBJ1-6; the D gene is possibly TRBD1 (6 bases). CDR3 length: 18 residues. V shed 2 bases and J shed 6 bases, with 20 bases lying between them. Germline CDR1 reads KGHSH; CDR2 reads LQKENI. The CDR3 region has the DNA TGTGCCAGCTCACCATTGAAGGTTTTGGGGGCGAGTAATTCACCCCTCCACTTT. This sequence encodes CASSPLKVLGASNSPLHF.

The V call is TRBV5-6, the J call TRBJ2-2; D remains ambiguous. Trimming cost V 1 base and J 0 bases, with 4 bases left between them. The CDR3 sequence is 14 residues long. The germline CDR1 and CDR2 sequences are SGHDT and YYEEEE. The DNA for the CDR3 is TGTGCCAGCAGCTTGATCGCGAACACCGGGGAGCTGTTTTTT. Its protein is CASSLIANTGELFF.